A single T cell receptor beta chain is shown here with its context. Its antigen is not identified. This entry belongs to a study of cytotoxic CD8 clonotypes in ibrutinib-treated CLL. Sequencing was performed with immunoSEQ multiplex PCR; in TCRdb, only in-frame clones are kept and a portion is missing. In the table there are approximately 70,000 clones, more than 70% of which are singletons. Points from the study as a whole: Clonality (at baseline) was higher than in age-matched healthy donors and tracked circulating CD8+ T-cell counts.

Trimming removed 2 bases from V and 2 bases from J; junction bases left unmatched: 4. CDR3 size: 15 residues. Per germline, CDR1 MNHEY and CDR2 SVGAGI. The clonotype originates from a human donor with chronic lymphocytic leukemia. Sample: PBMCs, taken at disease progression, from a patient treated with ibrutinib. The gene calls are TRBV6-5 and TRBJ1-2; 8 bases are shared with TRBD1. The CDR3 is CASSYAPGGNYGYTF. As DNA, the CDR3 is TGTGCCAGCAGTTACGCGCCAGGGGGCAACTATGGCTACACCTTC.